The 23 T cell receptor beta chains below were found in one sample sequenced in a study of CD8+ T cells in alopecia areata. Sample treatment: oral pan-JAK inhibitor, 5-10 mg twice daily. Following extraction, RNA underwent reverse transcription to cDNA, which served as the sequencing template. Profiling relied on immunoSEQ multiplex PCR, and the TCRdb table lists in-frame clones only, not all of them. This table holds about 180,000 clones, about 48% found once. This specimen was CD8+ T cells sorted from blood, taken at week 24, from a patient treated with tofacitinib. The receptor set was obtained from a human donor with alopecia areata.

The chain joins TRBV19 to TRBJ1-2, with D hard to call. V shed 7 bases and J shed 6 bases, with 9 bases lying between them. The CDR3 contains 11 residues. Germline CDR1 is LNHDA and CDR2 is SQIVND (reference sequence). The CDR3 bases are TGTGCCAGTACTCGAGGGAATGGCTACACCTTC. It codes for CASTRGNGYTF.

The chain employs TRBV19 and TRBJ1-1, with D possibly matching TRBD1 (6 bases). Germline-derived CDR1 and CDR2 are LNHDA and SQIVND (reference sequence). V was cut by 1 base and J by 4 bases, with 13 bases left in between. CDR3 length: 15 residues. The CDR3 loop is CASSIGVSGVTEAFF. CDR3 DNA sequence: TGTGCCAGTAGTATAGGCGTCTCAGGGGTCACTGAAGCTTTCTTT.

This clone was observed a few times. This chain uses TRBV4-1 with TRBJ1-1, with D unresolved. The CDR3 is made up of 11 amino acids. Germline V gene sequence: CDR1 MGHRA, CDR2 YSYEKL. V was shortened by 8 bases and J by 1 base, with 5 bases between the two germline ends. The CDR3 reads CASRENTEAFF. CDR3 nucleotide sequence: TGCGCCAGCCGGGAGAACACTGAAGCTTTCTTT.

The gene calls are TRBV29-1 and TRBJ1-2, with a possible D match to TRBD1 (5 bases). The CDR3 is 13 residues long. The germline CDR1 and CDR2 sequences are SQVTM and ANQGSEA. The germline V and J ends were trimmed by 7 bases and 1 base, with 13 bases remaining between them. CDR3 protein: CSATTADNYGYTF. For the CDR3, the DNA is TGCAGCGCCACGACAGCAGATAACTATGGCTACACCTTC.

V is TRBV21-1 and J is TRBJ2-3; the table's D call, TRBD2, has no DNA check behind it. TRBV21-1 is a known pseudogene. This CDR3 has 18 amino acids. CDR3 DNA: TGTGCCAGCAGCAAAGACGCTAGACTACCCCATAGCACAGATACGCAGTATTTT. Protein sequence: CASSKDARLPHSTDTQYF.

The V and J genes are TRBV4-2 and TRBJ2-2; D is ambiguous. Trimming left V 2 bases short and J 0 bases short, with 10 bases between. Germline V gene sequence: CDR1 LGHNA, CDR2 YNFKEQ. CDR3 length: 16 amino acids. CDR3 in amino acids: CASSQLGSSNTGELFF. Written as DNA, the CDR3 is TGTGCCAGCAGCCAATTAGGGTCTTCGAACACCGGGGAGCTGTTTTTT.

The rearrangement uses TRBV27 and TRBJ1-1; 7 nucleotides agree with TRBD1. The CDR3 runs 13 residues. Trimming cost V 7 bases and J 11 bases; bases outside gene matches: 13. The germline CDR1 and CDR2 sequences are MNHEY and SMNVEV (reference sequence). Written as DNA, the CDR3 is TGTGCCAGCAATCCAACAGGGGAGGGATTGGCTTTCTTT. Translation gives CASNPTGEGLAFF.

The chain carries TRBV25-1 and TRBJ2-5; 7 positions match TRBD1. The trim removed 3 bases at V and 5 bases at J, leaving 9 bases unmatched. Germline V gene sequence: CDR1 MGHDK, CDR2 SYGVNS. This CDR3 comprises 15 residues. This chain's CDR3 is CASSDHRGVRETQYF. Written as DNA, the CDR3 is TGTGCCAGCAGTGATCACAGGGGTGTGCGGGAGACCCAGTACTTC.

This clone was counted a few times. The CDR3 here is CASSQDQGWDTEAFF. Here the CDR3 DNA reads TGTGCCAGCAGCCAAGATCAAGGGTGGGACACTGAAGCTTTCTTT. This sequence joins TRBV14 and TRBJ1-1; no firm D call. The CDR3 totals 15 residues. V was cut by 0 bases and J by 3 bases, with 11 bases left in between. Germline V CDR1 and CDR2: SGHDN, FVKESK.

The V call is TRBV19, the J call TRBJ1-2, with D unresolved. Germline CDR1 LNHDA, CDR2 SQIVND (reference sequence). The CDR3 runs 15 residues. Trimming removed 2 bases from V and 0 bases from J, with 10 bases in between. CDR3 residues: CASSISGSPNYGYTF. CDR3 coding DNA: TGTGCCAGTAGTATATCCGGCAGTCCTAACTATGGCTACACCTTC.

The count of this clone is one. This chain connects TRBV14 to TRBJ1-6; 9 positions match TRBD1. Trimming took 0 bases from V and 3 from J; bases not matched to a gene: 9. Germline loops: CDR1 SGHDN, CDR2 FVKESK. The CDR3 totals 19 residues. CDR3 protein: CASSQDIGQGPHYNSPLHF. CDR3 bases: TGTGCCAGCAGCCAAGATATCGGACAGGGGCCCCACTATAATTCACCCCTCCACTTT.

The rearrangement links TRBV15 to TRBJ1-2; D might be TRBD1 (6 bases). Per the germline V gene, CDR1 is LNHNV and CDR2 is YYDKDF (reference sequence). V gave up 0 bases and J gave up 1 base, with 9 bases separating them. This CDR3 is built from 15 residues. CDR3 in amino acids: CATSREHRDNYGYTF. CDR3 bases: TGTGCCACCAGCAGAGAACACAGGGATAACTATGGCTACACCTTC.

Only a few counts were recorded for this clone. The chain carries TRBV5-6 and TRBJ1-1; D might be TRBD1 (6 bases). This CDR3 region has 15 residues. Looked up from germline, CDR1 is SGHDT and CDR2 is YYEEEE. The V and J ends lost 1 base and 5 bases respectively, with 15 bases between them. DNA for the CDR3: TGTGCCAGCAGCTTGCTGCAAGAGGGGGGTACTGAAGCTTTCTTT. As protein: CASSLLQEGGTEAFF.

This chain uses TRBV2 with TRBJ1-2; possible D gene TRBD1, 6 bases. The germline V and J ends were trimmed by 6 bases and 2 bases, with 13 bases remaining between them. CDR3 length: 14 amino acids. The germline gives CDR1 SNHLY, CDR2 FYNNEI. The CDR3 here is CASSIRGANYGYTF. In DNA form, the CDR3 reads TGTGCCAGCAGCATTAGGGGGGCGAACTATGGCTACACCTTC.

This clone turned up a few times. The CDR3 DNA follows: TGTGCCAGTAGTTTTGGGGGGCCGGGCGACGAGCAGTTCTTC. This codes for CASSFGGPGDEQFF. The chain has TRBV19 and TRBJ2-1; perhaps D is TRBD1 or TRBD2 (6 bases each). The CDR3 is made up of 14 amino acids. Germline V lookup: CDR1 LNHDA, CDR2 SQIVND (reference sequence). V lost 5 bases, J lost 10 bases, and 18 bases lay in between.

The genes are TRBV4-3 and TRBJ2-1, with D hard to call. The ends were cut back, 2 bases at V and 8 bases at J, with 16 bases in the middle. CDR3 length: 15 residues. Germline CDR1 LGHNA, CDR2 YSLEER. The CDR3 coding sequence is TGCGCCAGCAGCCAATCTCGGTCAAATAGAGATGAGCAGTTCTTC. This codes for CASSQSRSNRDEQFF.

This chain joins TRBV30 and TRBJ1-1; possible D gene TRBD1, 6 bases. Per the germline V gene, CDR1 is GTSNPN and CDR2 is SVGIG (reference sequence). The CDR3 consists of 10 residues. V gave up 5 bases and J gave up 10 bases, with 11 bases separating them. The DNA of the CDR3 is TGTGCCTGGGGACAGCGTACAGCTTTCTTT. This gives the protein CAWGQRTAFF.

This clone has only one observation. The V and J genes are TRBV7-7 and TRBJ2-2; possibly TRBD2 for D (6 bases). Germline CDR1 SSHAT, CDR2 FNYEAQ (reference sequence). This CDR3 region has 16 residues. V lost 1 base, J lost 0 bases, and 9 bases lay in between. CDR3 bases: TGTGCCAGCAGCTTAGGGCGGGGCTCGAACACCGGGGAGCTGTTTTTT. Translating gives CASSLGRGSNTGELFF.

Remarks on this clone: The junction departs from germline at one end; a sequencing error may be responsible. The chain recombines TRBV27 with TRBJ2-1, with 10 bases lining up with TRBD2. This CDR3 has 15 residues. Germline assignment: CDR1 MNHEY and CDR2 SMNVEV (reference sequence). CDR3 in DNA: TGTGCCAGCAGCCCCTCTTCTCAGCGGGGGGGCTCGGAGGTCTTC. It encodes CASSPSSQRGGSEVF.

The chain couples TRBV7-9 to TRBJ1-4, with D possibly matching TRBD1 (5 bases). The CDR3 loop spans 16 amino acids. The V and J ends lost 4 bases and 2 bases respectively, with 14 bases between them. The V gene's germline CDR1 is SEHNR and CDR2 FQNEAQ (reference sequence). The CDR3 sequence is CASSSPGGTTNEKLFF. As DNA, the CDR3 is TGTGCCAGCAGCTCTCCCGGTGGGACGACTAATGAAAAACTGTTTTTT.

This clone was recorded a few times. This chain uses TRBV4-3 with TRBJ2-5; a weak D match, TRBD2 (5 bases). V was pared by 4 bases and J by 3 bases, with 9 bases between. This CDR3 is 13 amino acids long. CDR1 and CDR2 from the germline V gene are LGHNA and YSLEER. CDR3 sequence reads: CASSRDGEETQYF. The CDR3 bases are TGCGCCAGCAGCCGTGACGGGGAAGAGACCCAGTACTTC.

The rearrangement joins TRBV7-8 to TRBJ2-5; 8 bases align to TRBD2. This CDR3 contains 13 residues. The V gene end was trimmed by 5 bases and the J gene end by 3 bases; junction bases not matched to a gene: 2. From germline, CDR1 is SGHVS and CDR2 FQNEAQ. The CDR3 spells CASSTAGEETQYF. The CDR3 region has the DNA TGTGCCAGCAGCACAGCGGGGGAAGAGACCCAGTACTTC.

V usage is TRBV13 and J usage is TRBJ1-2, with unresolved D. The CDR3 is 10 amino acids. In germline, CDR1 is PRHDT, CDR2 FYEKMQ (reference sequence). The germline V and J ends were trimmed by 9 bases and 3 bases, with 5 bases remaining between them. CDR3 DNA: TGTGCCAGGAGGTACTATGGCTACACCTTC. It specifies CARRYYGYTF.